A selection of T cell receptor beta chains follows, all from one sample in a study of T cell responses to AZD1222 COVID-19 vaccine. Some clones are missing from TCRdb's copy, which holds only in-frame ones; the method was immunoSEQ multiplex PCR. This table has approximately 100,000 clones, just over 90% appearing once. The sequences come from peripheral blood, collected 28 days after the second AZD1222 dose. The receptors here all came from an adult who received the AZD1222 COVID-19 vaccine. Each CDR3 is given with its conserved first and last residue. The D gene is left open where the match is weak. Clone sizes are given selectively: once, few, many, or a class where the clone is expanded.

>NA|TRBV19|TRBJ2-7|TRBD1
CASSPGTGWLLYF
TGTGCCAGTAGTCCGGGGACAGGGTGGTTATTGTACTTC
>NA|TRBV7-2|TRBJ1-4|TRBD1
CASSLAGTGVNEKLFF
TGTGCCAGCAGCTTAGCCGGGACAGGGGTTAATGAAAAACTGTTTTTT
>NA|TRBV6-1|TRBJ1-5|TRBD1
CASSERGQYSNQPQHF
TGTGCCAGCAGTGAAAGGGGGCAGTATAGCAATCAGCCCCAGCATTTT
>NA|TRBV20-1|TRBJ2-7|TRBD2
CSASRAGGIRSYEQYF
TGCAGTGCTAGTCGAGCGGGGGGGATACGGTCCTACGAGCAGTACTTC
>NA|TRBV6-5|TRBJ1-5|TRBD1
CASSSTSRGRVQPQHF
TGTGCCAGCAGTTCTACGTCCAGGGGGCGGGTTCAGCCCCAGCATTTT
>NA|TRBV5-5|TRBJ2-7|TRBD1
CASSTPGQGNEQYF
TGTGCCAGCAGCACGCCGGGACAGGGGAACGAGCAGTACTTC
>NA|TRBV6-1|TRBJ2-5|NA
CASSERPETQYF
TGTGCCAGCAGTGAACGCCCGGAGACCCAGTACTTC
>once|TRBV18|TRBJ1-1|NA
CASSQGQKNTEAFF
TGTGCCAGCTCACAGGGTCAGAAGAACACTGAAGCTTTCTTT
>NA|TRBV4-3|TRBJ2-3|TRBD2
CASSQDLLAGGADTQYF
TGCGCCAGCAGCCAAGATCTACTAGCGGGGGGAGCAGATACGCAGTATTTT
>NA|TRBV6-2/TRBV6-3|TRBJ2-3|TRBD1
CASSWYRGETDTQYF
TGTGCCAGCAGTTGGTACAGGGGTGAAACAGATACGCAGTATTTT
>NA|TRBV28|TRBJ2-2|NA
CAASRGTNTGELFF
TGTGCAGCTAGCAGGGGCACGAACACCGGGGAGCTGTTTTTT
>NA|TRBV5-8|TRBJ2-4|NA
CASSPDSPGNIQYF
TGTGCCAGCAGCCCAGACTCCCCAGGGAACATTCAGTACTTC
>NA|TRBV25-1|TRBJ2-7|NA
CASSATGRYEQYF
TGTGCCAGCAGTGCAACAGGGCGGTACGAGCAGTACTTC
>once|TRBV6-5|TRBJ2-4|TRBD1
CASSYGTGGAKNIQYF
TGTGCCAGCAGTTACGGGACAGGGGGGGCCAAAAACATTCAGTACTTC
>NA|TRBV2|TRBJ2-5|NA
CASSALSEMPLYF
TGTGCCAGCAGTGCTCTCTCAGAGATGCCCCTGTACTTC
>NA|TRBV5-5|TRBJ2-5|TRBD1
CASSSLDRGFPGAQYF
TGTGCCAGCAGCTCTCTGGACAGGGGGTTCCCAGGGGCCCAGTACTTC